These T cell receptor beta chains were read from a single sample in a study of T cell responses to AZD1222 COVID-19 vaccine. Profiling relied on immunoSEQ multiplex PCR, and the TCRdb table lists in-frame clones only, not all of them. Of 120,000 or so clones listed, about 79% are singletons. The material was peripheral blood, obtained 28 days after the second AZD1222 dose. The receptors originated from an adult who received the AZD1222 COVID-19 vaccine. CDR3s include the opening cysteine and the closing phenylalanine or tryptophan. The order of the fields is J gene, D gene, clone size, V gene, CDR3 DNA, CDR3 protein. D genes are given only for firm matches. Clone size is given for some rows only: seen once, a few or many times, or a class if the clone is expanded.

TRBJ2-5 TRBD2 . TRBV29-1 TGCAGCGGCGGGACTAGCGTGGGGACCCAGTACTTC CSGGTSVGTQYF
TRBJ2-7 . . TRBV5-6 TGTGCCAGCAGCTTAGGGAGCTCCTACGAGCAGTACTTC CASSLGSSYEQYF
TRBJ1-4 . . TRBV25-1 TGTGCCAGCAGTGGAATCGGGAGCTCAACTAATGAAAAACTGTTTTTT CASSGIGSSTNEKLFF
TRBJ2-2 TRBD1 . TRBV7-3 TGTGCCAGCAGCGTGACAGGGGGCGGCGGGGAGCTGTTTTTT CASSVTGGGGELFF
TRBJ1-3 . . TRBV9 TGTGCCAGCAGCGTAGAGGGTCGCTCTGGAAACACCATATATTTT CASSVEGRSGNTIYF
TRBJ2-7 . . TRBV6-5 TGTGCCAGCAGTTTCAGGACTGCAGAGTACGAGCAGTACTTC CASSFRTAEYEQYF
TRBJ2-5 TRBD2 few TRBV4-1 TGCGCCAGCAGCATGGGACTAGCGGGGGGGAAGGGGTACCAAGAGACCCAGTACTTC CASSMGLAGGKGYQETQYF
TRBJ1-6 . once TRBV27 TGTGCCAGCAGTTTATCAACAGGGCCCCTCCACTTT CASSLSTGPLHF
TRBJ1-5 . . TRBV5-6 TGTGCCAGCAGCTTGGTTTTGGGGCCCCAGCATTTT CASSLVLGPQHF
TRBJ2-1 . . TRBV5-1 TGCGCCAGCGCTTTTGGGACAAGCTCCTACAATGAGCAGTTCTTC CASAFGTSSYNEQFF
TRBJ1-5 . . TRBV7-2 TGTGCCAGCAGCTTAGTGGGGAGCAATCAGCCCCAGCATTTT CASSLVGSNQPQHF
TRBJ1-2 . . TRBV5-1 TGCGCCAGCAGCATCCCGGGTAATGGCTACACCTTC CASSIPGNGYTF
TRBJ1-5 . . TRBV13 TGTGCCAGCAGTTACAGGGATCAGCCCCAGCATTTT CASSYRDQPQHF
TRBJ1-5 . . TRBV7-2 TGTGCCAGCAGCTCTTGGACAGATCAGCCCCAGCATTTT CASSSWTDQPQHF
TRBJ1-5 TRBD1 . TRBV28 TGTGCCAGCAGTTTGGGGACAGGGTGGAATCAGCCCCAGCATTTT CASSLGTGWNQPQHF
TRBJ1-1 . . TRBV5-1 TGCGCCAGCAGCCCCGTCGCAGGGATGAACACTGAAGCTTTCTTT CASSPVAGMNTEAFF
TRBJ2-7 TRBD1 . TRBV6-5 TGTGCCAGCAGTAGGACAGGGATCCCCTACGAGCAGTACTTC CASSRTGIPYEQYF
TRBJ1-4 TRBD1 . TRBV7-2 TGTGCCAGCAGCCGGGAGGACAGGGGAGGTGAAAAACTGTTTTTT CASSREDRGGEKLFF
TRBJ1-5 TRBD1 few TRBV2 TGTGCCAGCAGTGTAGAGGGGGCTGATAGCAATCAGCCCCAGCATTTT CASSVEGADSNQPQHF
TRBJ2-5 . . TRBV5-4 TGTGCCAGCAGCTCTCCGGTTGGAGACCAAGAGACCCAGTACTTC CASSSPVGDQETQYF
TRBJ1-2 TRBD1 . TRBV3-1/TRBV3-2 TGTGCCAGCAGCCCCCGGGACAGGGGCGGCTATGGCTACACCTTC CASSPRDRGGYGYTF
TRBJ2-3 . . TRBV19 TGTGCCAGTATCGATAAGGGGAGGTCAGATACGCAGTATTTT CASIDKGRSDTQYF
TRBJ2-6 . . TRBV9 TGTGCCAGCAGAAGGATCTTAGGGTTC CASRRILGF
TRBJ1-2 . . TRBV28 TGTGCCAGCAGTTCCCCCGGGGTGTACTATGGCTACACCTTC CASSSPGVYYGYTF
TRBJ2-7 . . TRBV3-1/TRBV3-2 TGTGCCAGCAGCCAAGTGGGTAACGAGCAGTACTTC CASSQVGNEQYF
TRBJ2-1 TRBD2 . TRBV5-1 TGCGCCAGCAGCTTGGATGGGCCCGGCGGGGGCAATGAGCAGTTCTTC CASSLDGPGGGNEQFF
TRBJ1-5 . . TRBV14 TGTGCCAGCAGCCGAGGCCCCAAGCAGCCCCAGCATTTT CASSRGPKQPQHF
TRBJ2-1 . . TRBV5-1 TGCGCCAGCAGCTTGACCAAGGGGGTCAATGAGCAGTTCTTC CASSLTKGVNEQFF
TRBJ2-3 . . TRBV2 TGTGCCAGCGGGGGGAAAGGTACGCAGTATTTT CASGGKGTQYF